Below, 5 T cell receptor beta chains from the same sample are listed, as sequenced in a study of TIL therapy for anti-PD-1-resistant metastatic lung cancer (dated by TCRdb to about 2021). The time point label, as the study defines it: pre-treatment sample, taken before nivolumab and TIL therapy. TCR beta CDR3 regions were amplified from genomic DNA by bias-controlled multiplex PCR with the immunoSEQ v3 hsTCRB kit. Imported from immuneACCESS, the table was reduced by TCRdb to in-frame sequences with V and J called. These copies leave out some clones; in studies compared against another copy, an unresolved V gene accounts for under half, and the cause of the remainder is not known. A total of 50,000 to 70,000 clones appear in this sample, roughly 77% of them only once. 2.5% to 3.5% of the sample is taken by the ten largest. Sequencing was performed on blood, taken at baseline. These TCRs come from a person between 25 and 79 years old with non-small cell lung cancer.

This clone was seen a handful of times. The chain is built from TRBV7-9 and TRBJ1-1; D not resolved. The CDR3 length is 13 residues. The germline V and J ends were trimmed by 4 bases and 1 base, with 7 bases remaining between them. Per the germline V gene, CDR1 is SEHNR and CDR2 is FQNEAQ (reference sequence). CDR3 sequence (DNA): TGTGCCAGCAGCTGGGGAACGAACACTGAAGCTTTCTTT. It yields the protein CASSWGTNTEAFF.

CDR3 in DNA: TGTGCCAGCAGCCCGACAGGAGATAACGAGCAGTACTTC. The encoded protein is CASSPTGDNEQYF. This chain uses TRBV7-9 with TRBJ2-7; TRBD1 is a possible D gene (6 bases). With 5 bases removed from V and 5 bases from J, the gap between germline ends came to 13 bases. This CDR3 is built from 13 residues. Per germline, CDR1 SEHNR and CDR2 FQNEAQ (reference sequence). Filled out from reference TRBV7-9 and TRBJ2-7, the complete variable domain reads DTGVSQNPRHKITKRGQNVTFRCDPISEHNRLYWYRQTLGQGPEFLTYFQNEAQLEKSRLLSDRFSAERPKGSFSTLEIQRTEQGDSAMYLCASSPTGDNEQYFGPGTRLTVT.

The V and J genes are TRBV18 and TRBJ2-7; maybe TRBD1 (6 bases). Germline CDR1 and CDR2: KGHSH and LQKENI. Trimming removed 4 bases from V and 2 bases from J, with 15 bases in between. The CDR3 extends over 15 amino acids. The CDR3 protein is CASSRGPGTTYEQYF. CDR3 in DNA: TGTGCCAGCTCACGAGGACCCGGGACAACCTACGAGCAGTACTTC.

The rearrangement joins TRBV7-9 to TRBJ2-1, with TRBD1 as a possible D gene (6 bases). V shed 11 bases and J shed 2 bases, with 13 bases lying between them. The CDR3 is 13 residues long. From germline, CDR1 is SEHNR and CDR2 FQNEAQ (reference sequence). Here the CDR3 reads CAGTQGTYNEQFF. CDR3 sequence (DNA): TGTGCCGGAACACAGGGAACCTACAATGAGCAGTTCTTC.

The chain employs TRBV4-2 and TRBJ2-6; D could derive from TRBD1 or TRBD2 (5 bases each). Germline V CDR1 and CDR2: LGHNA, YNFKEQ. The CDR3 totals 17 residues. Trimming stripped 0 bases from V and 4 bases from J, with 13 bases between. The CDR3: CASSQDDAGTGANVLTF. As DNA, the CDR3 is TGTGCCAGCAGCCAAGATGATGCCGGGACCGGGGCCAACGTCCTGACTTTC.